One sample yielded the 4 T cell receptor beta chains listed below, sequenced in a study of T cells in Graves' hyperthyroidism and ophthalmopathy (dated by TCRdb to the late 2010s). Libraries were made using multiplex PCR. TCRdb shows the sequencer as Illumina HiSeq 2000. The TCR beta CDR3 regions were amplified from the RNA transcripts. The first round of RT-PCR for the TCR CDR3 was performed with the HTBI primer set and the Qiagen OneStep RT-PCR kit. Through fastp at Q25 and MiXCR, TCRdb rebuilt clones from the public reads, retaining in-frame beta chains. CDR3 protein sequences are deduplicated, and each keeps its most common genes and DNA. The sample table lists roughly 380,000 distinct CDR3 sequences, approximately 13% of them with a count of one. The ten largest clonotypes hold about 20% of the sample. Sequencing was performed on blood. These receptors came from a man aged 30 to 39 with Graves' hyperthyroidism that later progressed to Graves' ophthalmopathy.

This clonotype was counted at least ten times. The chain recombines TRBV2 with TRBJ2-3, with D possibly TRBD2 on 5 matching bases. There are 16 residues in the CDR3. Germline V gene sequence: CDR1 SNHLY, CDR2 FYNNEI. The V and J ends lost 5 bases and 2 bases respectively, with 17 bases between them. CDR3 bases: TGTGCCAGCAGTATCGCAGTGAGTCTAGCCACAGATACGCAGTATTTT. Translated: CASSIAVSLATDTQYF. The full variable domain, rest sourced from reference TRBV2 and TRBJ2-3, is EPEVTQTPSHQVTQMGQEVILRCVPISNHLYFYWYRQILGQKVEFLVSFYNNEISEKSEIFDDQFSVERPDGSNFTLKIRSTKLEDSAMYFCASSIAVSLATDTQYFGPGTRLTVL.

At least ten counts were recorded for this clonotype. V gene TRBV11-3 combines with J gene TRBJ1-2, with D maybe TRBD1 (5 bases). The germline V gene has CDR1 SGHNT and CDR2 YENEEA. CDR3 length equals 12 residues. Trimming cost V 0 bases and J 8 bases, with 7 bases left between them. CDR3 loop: CASSLDRDGYTF. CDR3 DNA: TGTGCCAGCAGCTTAGACAGGGACGGCTACACCTTC.

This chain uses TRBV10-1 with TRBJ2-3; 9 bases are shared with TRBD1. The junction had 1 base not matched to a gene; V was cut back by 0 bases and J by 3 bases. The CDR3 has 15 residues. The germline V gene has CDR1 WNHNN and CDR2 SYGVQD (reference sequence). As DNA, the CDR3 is TGCGCCAGCAGTGAGTCGGACAGGGGTACAGATACGCAGTATTTT. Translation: CASSESDRGTDTQYF.

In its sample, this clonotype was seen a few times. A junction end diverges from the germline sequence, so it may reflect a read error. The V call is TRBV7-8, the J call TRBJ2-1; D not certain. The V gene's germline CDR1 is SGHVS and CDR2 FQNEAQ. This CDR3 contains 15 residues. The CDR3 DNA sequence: TGTGCCAGCAGCGGAGACTTTCATTTCGGCAATGGGCAGTTCTTC. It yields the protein CASSGDFHFGNGQFF.